The entry below describes one T cell receptor beta chain. Its antigen is as yet unknown. V gave up 3 bases and J gave up 9 bases, with 12 bases separating them. Germline V lookup: CDR1 KGHSH, CDR2 LQKENI. The length of the CDR3 is 13 residues. This specimen belongs to a study of cytomegalovirus exposure and HLA in healthy donors. Whole-study findings and limits: Listed as cytomegalovirus-associated were roughly 180 TCR beta chains. Previous analysis showed most TCR beta V segments were productive about 87% or about 30% of the time.

Use of 60 Vbeta and 13 Jbeta primers characterized the PCR. The protocol was immunoSEQ multiplex PCR, while the TCRdb copy is restricted to in-frame clones and leaves out a portion. The sample has some 130,000 clones; 66% are singletons. Whether this donor was CMV seropositive was not recorded. This rearrangement joins TRBV18 to TRBJ2-1, with TRBD2 as a possible D gene (5 bases). This TCR was recovered from a human donor in good health. What was sequenced was PBMCs. CDR3 DNA sequence: TGTGCCAGCTCACCGAATACTGAGGGTGAGCAGTTCTTC. Translation: CASSPNTEGEQFF. Combining the CDR3 with reference TRBV18 and TRBJ2-1 gives the whole variable domain NAGVMQNPRHLVRRRGQEARLRCSPMKGHSHVYWYRQLPEEGLKFMVYLQKENIIDESGMPKERFSAEFPKEGPSILRIQQVVRGDSAAYFCASSPNTEGEQFFGPGTRLTVL.